This TCR beta chain derives from a study of CD8 T cell repertoires and HIV-1 epitope variants. Trimming took 2 bases from V and 1 from J, leaving 9 bases between them. Germline loops: CDR1 MRHNA, CDR2 SNTAGT. The length of the CDR3 is 15 residues. About this clone itself: Its antigen remains unidentified.

The repertoire was sequenced with immunoSEQ multiplex PCR; TCRdb's copy has only in-frame clones and lacks some. This table has approximately 5,300 clones, approximately 61% appearing once. The clonotype originates from a male donor with HIV. The sequenced sample was cultured CD8+ T cells derived from PBMCs. The rearrangement joins TRBV6-4 to TRBJ2-1, with no clear D. In nucleotides, the CDR3 is TGTGCCAGCAGTGACCCGGACCTTTCCTACAATGAGCAGTTCTTC. It codes for CASSDPDLSYNEQFF.